The sequence of this TCR beta chain was determined in a study of cytomegalovirus exposure and HLA in healthy donors. Study results and limitations: In a later analysis, TCR beta V- and J-gene trimming showed a link to a missense DCLRE1C variant.

Primers included in the PCR were 60 Vbeta and 13 Jbeta primers. As originally analysed: In a later analysis, 75 million to 85 million unique TCR beta chains included roughly 11 million shared by two or more donors. Only in-frame clones appear in the TCRdb table, and some are missing; sequencing was by immunoSEQ multiplex PCR. D and trimming come from the DNA, and the V and J calls and clone size come from that table. The sample holds 150,000 to 200,000 clones, 79% seen once. V shed 4 bases and J 13 bases; nucleotides not matched to a gene: 10. The CDR3 extends over 14 amino acids. The V gene's germline CDR1 is MGHRA and CDR2 YSYEKL. On this clone: Its target is unknown.

Source material: PBMCs. This chain links TRBV4-1 with TRBJ2-1, with 10 bases fitting TRBD2. The receptor's source is a woman between 50 and 59 years old in good health and CMV-seronegative. CDR3 sequence (DNA): TGCGCCAGCAGCCTCTACACTAGCGGGGAAAACCAGTTCTTC. Its translation is CASSLYTSGENQFF.